Listed here is a single T cell receptor beta chain. Its antigen is undetermined. CDR1 and CDR2 (germline): MNHEY, SVGAGI. This CDR3 contains 13 residues. Trimming took off 0 bases at V and 6 bases at J, with 8 bases between the two ends. The data derive from a study of cytomegalovirus exposure and HLA in healthy donors. Regarding the study as a whole: In vitro checks showed that a few CMV-associated chains really do target CMV antigens. Accurate predictions that matched the HLA-A and HLA-B alleles of most subjects were reportedly made from TCR beta sequences. Later analysis identified around 15,000 TCR beta sequences associated with HLA alleles, using a false discovery rate threshold of 0.05.

The PCR made use of 60 Vbeta and 13 Jbeta primers. Assay: immunoSEQ multiplex PCR; the TCRdb copy retains only in-frame clones and omits some. The table includes about 160,000 clones, about 72% detected once. The receptor's source is a man younger than 40 in good health and CMV-seropositive. The specimen was PBMCs. The chain employs TRBV6-5 and TRBJ1-2; D is unclear. CDR3 sequence: CASSYSRRDGYTF. In nucleotides, the CDR3 is TGTGCCAGCAGTTACTCGAGGCGAGATGGCTACACCTTC.